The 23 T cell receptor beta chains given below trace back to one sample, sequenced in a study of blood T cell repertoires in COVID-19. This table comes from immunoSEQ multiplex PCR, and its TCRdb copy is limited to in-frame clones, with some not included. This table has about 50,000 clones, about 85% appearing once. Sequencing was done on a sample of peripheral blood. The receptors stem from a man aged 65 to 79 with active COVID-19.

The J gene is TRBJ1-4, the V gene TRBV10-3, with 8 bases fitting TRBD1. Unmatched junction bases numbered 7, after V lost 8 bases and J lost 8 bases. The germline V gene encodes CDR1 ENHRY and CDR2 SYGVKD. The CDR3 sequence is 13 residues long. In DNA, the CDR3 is TGTGCCATCGGACAGGGAGAGGGAGAAAAACTGTTTTTT. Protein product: CAIGQGEGEKLFF.

The DNA of the CDR3 is TGTGCCTGCGCAGGAACCTACGAGCAGTACTTC. It encodes CACAGTYEQYF. The J gene is TRBJ2-7, the V gene TRBV30; D ambiguous. Per the germline V gene, CDR1 is GTSNPN and CDR2 is SVGIG (reference sequence). Trimming took off 6 bases at V and 2 bases at J, with 8 bases between the two ends. CDR3 length: 11 residues.

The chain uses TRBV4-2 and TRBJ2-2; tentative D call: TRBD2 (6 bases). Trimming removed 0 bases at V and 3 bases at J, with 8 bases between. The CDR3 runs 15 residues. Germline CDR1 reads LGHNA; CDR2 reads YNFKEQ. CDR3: CASSQEAGYTGELFF. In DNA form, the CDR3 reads TGTGCCAGCAGCCAAGAGGCGGGGTACACCGGGGAGCTGTTTTTT.

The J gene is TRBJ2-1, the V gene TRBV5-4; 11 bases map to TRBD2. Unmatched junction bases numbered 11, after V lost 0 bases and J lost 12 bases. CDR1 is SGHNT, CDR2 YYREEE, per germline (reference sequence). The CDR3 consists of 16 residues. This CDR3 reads CASSLVGSGGAGRQFF. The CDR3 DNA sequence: TGTGCCAGCAGCTTGGTGGGTAGCGGGGGGGCGGGAAGGCAGTTCTTC.

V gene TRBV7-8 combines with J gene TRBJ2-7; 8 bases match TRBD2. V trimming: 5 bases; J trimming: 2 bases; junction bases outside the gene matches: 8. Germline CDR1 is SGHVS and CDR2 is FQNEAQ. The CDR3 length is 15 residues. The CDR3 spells CASSPRGGATYEQYF. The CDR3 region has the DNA TGTGCCAGCAGCCCCCGGGGGGGGGCGACCTACGAGCAGTACTTC.

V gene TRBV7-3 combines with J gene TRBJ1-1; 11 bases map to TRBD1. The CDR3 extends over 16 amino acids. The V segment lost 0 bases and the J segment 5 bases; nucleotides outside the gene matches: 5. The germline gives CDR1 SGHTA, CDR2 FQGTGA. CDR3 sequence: CASSLTADRGLTEAFF. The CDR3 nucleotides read TGTGCCAGCAGCTTAACTGCGGACAGGGGGCTTACTGAAGCTTTCTTT.

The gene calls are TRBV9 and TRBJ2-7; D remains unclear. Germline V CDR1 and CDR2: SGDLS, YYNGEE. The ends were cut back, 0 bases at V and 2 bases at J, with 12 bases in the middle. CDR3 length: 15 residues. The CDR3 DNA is TGTGCCAGCAGCGTAGGGTCGGCAGGTCCCTACGAGCAGTACTTC. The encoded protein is CASSVGSAGPYEQYF.

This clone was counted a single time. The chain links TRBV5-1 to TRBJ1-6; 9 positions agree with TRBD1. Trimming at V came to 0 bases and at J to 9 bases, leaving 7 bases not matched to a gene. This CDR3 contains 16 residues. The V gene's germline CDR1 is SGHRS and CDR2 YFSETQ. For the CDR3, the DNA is TGCGCCAGCAGCTTGGAGGGGGACAGGGATCTTTCACCCCTCCACTTT. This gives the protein CASSLEGDRDLSPLHF.

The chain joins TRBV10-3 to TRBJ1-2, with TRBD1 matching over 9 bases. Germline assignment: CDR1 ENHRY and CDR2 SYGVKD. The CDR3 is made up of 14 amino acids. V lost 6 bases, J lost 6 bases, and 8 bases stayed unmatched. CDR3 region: CAIRPRWTGDGYTF. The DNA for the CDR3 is TGTGCCATCAGGCCCCGTTGGACAGGGGATGGCTACACCTTC.

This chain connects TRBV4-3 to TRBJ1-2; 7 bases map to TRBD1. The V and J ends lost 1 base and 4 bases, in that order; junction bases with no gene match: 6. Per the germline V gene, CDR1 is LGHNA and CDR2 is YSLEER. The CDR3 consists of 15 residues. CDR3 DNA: TGCGCCAGCAGCCAAGGGGCAGGGGGTCCCTATGGCTACACCTTC. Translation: CASSQGAGGPYGYTF.

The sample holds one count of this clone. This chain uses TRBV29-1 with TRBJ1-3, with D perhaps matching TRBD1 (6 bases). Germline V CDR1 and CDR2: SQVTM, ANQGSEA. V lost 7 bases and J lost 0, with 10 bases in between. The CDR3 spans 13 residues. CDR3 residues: CSGQVNSGNTIYF. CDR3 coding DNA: TGCAGCGGACAGGTTAACTCTGGAAACACCATATATTTT.

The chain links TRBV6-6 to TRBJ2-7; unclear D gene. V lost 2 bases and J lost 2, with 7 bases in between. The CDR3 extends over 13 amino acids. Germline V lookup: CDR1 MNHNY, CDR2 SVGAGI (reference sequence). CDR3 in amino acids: CASSYPGTYEQYF. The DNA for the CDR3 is TGTGCCAGCAGTTACCCGGGTACCTACGAGCAGTACTTC.

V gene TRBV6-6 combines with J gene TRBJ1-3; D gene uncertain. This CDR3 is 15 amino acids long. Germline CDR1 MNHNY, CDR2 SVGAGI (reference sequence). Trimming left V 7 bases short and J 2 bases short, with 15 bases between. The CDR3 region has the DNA TGTGCCAGCAATACGGGAAGGCTTCCTGGAAACACCATATATTTT. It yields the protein CASNTGRLPGNTIYF.

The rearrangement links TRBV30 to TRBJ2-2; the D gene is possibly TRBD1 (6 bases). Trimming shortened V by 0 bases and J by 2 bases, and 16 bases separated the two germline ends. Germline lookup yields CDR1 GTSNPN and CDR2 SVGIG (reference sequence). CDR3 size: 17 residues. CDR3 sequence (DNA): TGTGCCTGGAGTGTAACAGGGAATTGGCTAAACACCGGGGAGCTGTTTTTT. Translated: CAWSVTGNWLNTGELFF.

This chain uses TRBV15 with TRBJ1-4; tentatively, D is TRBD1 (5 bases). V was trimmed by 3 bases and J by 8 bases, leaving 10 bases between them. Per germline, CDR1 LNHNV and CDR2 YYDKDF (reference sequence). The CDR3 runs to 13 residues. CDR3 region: CATSRKGREKLFF. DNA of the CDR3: TGTGCCACCAGCAGGAAGGGGAGGGAAAAACTGTTTTTT.

The CDR3 sequence: CASSRRGTGGLGGNQPQHF. As DNA, the CDR3 is TGTGCCAGCAGCCGTCGGGGGACAGGGGGCCTAGGAGGCAATCAGCCCCAGCATTTT. The gene calls are TRBV7-2 and TRBJ1-5, with 12 bases that match TRBD1. With V trimmed by 5 bases and J by 2 bases, 13 bases remained unmatched. There are 19 residues in the CDR3. Germline CDR1 SGHTA, CDR2 FQGNSA.

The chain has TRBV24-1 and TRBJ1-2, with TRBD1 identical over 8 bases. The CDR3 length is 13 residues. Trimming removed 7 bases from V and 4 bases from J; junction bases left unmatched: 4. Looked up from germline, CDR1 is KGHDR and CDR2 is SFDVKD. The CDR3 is CATRDREGYGYTF. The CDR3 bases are TGTGCCACCAGGGACAGGGAGGGCTATGGCTACACCTTC.

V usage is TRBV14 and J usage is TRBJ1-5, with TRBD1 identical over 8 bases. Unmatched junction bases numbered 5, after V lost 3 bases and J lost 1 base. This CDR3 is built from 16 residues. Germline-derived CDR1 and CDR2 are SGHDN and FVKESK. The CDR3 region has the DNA TGTGCCAGCAGCCAGCAGGGGGCTCTCAGCAATCAGCCCCAGCATTTT. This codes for CASSQQGALSNQPQHF.

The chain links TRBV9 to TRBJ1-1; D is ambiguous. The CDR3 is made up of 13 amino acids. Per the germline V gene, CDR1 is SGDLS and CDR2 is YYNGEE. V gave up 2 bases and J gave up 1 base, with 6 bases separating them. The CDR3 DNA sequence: TGTGCCAGCAGCGTTAACACGAACACTGAAGCTTTCTTT. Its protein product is CASSVNTNTEAFF.

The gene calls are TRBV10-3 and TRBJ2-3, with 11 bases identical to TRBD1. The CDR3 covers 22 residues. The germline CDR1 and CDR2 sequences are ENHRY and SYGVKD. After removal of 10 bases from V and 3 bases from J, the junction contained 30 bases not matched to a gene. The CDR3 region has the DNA TGTGCCACCACTGGGTCATCCCGGGACAGGGGGTACGGATCCGGAGGTACAGATACGCAGTATTTT. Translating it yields CATTGSSRDRGYGSGGTDTQYF.

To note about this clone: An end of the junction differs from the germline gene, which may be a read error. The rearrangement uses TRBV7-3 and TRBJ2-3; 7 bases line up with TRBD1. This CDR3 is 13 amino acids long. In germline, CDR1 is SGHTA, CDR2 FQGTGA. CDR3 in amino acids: CASSRPGTETQYF. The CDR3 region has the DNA TGTGCCAGCAGCCGACCGGGGACAGAGACGCAGTATTTT.

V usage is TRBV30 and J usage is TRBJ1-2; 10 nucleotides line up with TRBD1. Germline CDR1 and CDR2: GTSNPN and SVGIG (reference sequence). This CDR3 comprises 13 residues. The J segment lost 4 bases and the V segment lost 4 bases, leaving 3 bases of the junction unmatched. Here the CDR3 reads CAWKGQGIYGYTF. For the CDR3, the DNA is TGTGCCTGGAAGGGACAGGGGATCTATGGCTACACCTTC.

The CDR3 coding sequence is TGTGCCAGCAGGGGGGGGGCGAACACTGAAGCTTTCTTT. Its translation: CASRGGANTEAFF. This chain joins TRBV12-3 or TRBV12-4 and TRBJ1-1, with D perhaps matching TRBD1 (6 bases). This CDR3 comprises 13 residues. Trimming removed 6 bases at V and 1 base at J, with 9 bases between.